Shown below are 18 T cell receptor beta chains from a single sample sequenced in a study of identifying expanded T cells in peripheral blood. Produced via immunoSEQ multiplex PCR; TCRdb's table is partial and in-frame only. The data hold 80,000 to 95,000 clones, with around 88% observed a single time. Material: blood. Receptor source: a person between 18 and 75 years old in good health.

V is TRBV7-2 and J is TRBJ2-5; TRBD2 matches at 7 bases. The CDR3 loop spans 13 amino acids. Germline lookup yields CDR1 SGHTA and CDR2 FQGNSA. Losses at the gene ends were 5 bases for V and 11 bases for J; bases not matched to a gene: 11. CDR3 nucleotides: TGTGCCAGCAGCCTCGGGGGGATCGCCGTGCAGTACTTC. It encodes CASSLGGIAVQYF.

The V gene is TRBV19, the J gene TRBJ2-7; weak D call: TRBD1 (5 bases). V was cut by 0 bases and J by 5 bases, with 14 bases left in between. The germline V gene encodes CDR1 LNHDA and CDR2 SQIVND (reference sequence). This CDR3 contains 15 residues. For the CDR3, the DNA is TGTGCCAGTAGTATAGAGGGCAGGGATATCAACGAGCAGTACTTC. It is translated as CASSIEGRDINEQYF.

This clone has more than one count but fewer than ten. The rearrangement joins TRBV25-1 to TRBJ2-7; 7 nucleotides align to TRBD1. Germline CDR1 reads MGHDK; CDR2 reads SYGVNS. This CDR3 contains 12 residues. The J segment lost 3 bases and the V segment lost 5 bases, leaving 1 base of the junction unmatched. DNA for the CDR3: TGTGCCAGCAGTCGACAGGGCTACGAGCAGTACTTC. It encodes CASSRQGYEQYF.

CDR3: CASSSPGLGTGELFF. The CDR3 DNA reads as TGTGCCAGCAGTTCCCCGGGACTAGGCACCGGGGAGCTGTTTTTT. The chain employs TRBV27 and TRBJ2-2, with 8 bases fitting TRBD2. V was clipped by 4 bases and J by 4 bases; unmatched bases: 5. CDR1 is MNHEY and CDR2 is SMNVEV in the germline V gene (reference sequence). The CDR3 is 15 residues long.

The chain has TRBV9 and TRBJ2-1, with D tentatively TRBD1 or TRBD2 (5 bases each). Germline CDR1 and CDR2: SGDLS and YYNGEE. The CDR3 totals 14 residues. V lost 0 bases to trimming and J lost 6 bases, with 10 bases between them. The CDR3 DNA reads as TGTGCCAGCAGCGTAGGAGGGGTTCGCAATGAGCAGTTCTTC. Protein sequence: CASSVGGVRNEQFF.

The chain employs TRBV29-1 and TRBJ1-6; 7 bases map to TRBD1. The CDR3 is 13 amino acids. Germline loops: CDR1 SQVTM, CDR2 ANQGSEA. V was pared by 4 bases and J by 10 bases, with 7 bases of the junction left unmatched. The CDR3 region is CSVGEAGGSPLHF. The CDR3 coding sequence is TGCAGCGTTGGGGAGGCAGGGGGATCACCCCTCCACTTT.

Remarks on this clone: At the DNA level, this CDR3 is encoded by other sequences in the same sample as well. The rearrangement joins TRBV9 to TRBJ1-2; D is unresolved. The germline V gene has CDR1 SGDLS and CDR2 YYNGEE. V was trimmed by 2 bases and J by 4 bases, leaving 12 bases between them. The CDR3 has 14 residues. The CDR3 is CASSVGLASYGYTF. For the CDR3, the DNA is TGTGCCAGCAGCGTGGGGTTGGCATCCTATGGCTACACCTTC.

This sequence joins TRBV7-2 and TRBJ1-5; no definite D call. CDR3 length: 14 amino acids. Trimming took 1 base from V and 6 from J, leaving 10 bases between them. CDR1 SGHTA and CDR2 FQGNSA come from the germline V gene. CDR3 nucleotides: TGTGCCAGCAGCTTAGTCGAGGGTGGTCAGCCCCAGCATTTT. Protein: CASSLVEGGQPQHF.

The V and J genes are TRBV1 and TRBJ2-7; no DNA check was done on the table's D call, TRBD1. TRBV1 is a pseudogene locus. The CDR3 spans 17 residues. CDR3 sequence (DNA): TGCACCAGCAACCCAATCGGCCACGACAGGGGGGGCTACGAGCAGTACTTC. Its translation: CTSNPIGHDRGGYEQYF.

The gene calls are TRBV18 and TRBJ1-1; a weak D match, TRBD1 (6 bases). Germline CDR1 and CDR2: KGHSH and LQKENI. V was clipped by 3 bases and J by 7 bases, with 21 bases between them. This CDR3 is 16 amino acids long. The CDR3 spells CASSPPQISGVGEAFF. Written as DNA, the CDR3 is TGTGCCAGCTCACCCCCTCAAATTTCAGGGGTAGGTGAAGCTTTCTTT.

This chain uses TRBV9 with TRBJ1-3, with a weak D call TRBD1 (5 bases). CDR3 size: 16 residues. V dropped 4 bases and J dropped 0 bases, with 14 bases sitting between them. The germline V gene encodes CDR1 SGDLS and CDR2 YYNGEE. CDR3 amino acids: CASSLRLGGSGNTIYF. In DNA form, the CDR3 reads TGTGCCAGCAGCCTCCGTTTGGGGGGCTCTGGAAACACCATATATTTT.

This chain uses TRBV5-1 with TRBJ2-3; no clear D. This CDR3 contains 17 residues. Germline CDR1 SGHRS, CDR2 YFSETQ. Trimming pared 1 base from V and 0 bases from J, leaving 15 bases between. The CDR3 DNA reads as TGCGCCAGCAGCTTGATCTGGGCGGTATCTAGCACAGATACGCAGTATTTT. It translates to CASSLIWAVSSTDTQYF. Complete variable domain (other parts from reference TRBV5-1 and TRBJ2-3): KAGVTQTPRYLIKTRGQQVTLSCSPISGHRSVSWYQQTPGQGLQFLFEYFSETQRNKGNFPGRFSGRQFSNSRSEMNVSTLELGDSALYLCASSLIWAVSSTDTQYFGPGTRLTVL.

V and J are TRBV10-3 and TRBJ1-3; D is ambiguous. Trimming cost V 0 bases and J 2 bases, with 8 bases left between them. The germline V gene has CDR1 ENHRY and CDR2 SYGVKD. The CDR3 has 15 amino acids. The DNA for the CDR3 is TGTGCCATCAGTGAGTCGGCGGGCACTGGAAACACCATATATTTT. Its protein product is CAISESAGTGNTIYF.

V gene TRBV28 combines with J gene TRBJ2-3; no firm D call. With 2 bases removed from V and 1 base from J, the gap between germline ends came to 10 bases. Germline CDR1 is MDHEN and CDR2 is SYDVKM. The length of the CDR3 is 15 residues. The chain's CDR3 is CASSLQFQGTDTQYF. The CDR3 nucleotides are TGTGCCAGCAGTTTACAGTTTCAGGGCACAGATACGCAGTATTTT.

The chain is built from TRBV4-3 and TRBJ2-7, with 9 bases identical to TRBD1. Looked up from germline, CDR1 is LGHNA and CDR2 is YSLEER. The length of the CDR3 is 15 residues. V shed 0 bases, J shed 4 bases, and the junction held 4 bases outside the gene matches. The CDR3 loop reads CASSQEQGAWYEQYF. Here the CDR3 DNA reads TGCGCCAGCAGCCAAGAACAGGGGGCTTGGTACGAGCAGTACTTC.

The genes are TRBV6-6 and TRBJ1-1, with D maybe TRBD1 (5 bases). CDR1 is MNHNY and CDR2 is SVGAGI in the germline V gene (reference sequence). CDR3 length equals 15 residues. The V end was cut by 0 bases, the J end by 1 base, with 9 bases between. CDR3 residues: CASSYSGTGNTEAFF. The CDR3 nucleotides are TGTGCCAGCAGTTACTCGGGGACTGGGAACACTGAAGCTTTCTTT.

The chain uses TRBV19 and TRBJ2-1; tentative D call: TRBD2 (5 bases). Germline V gene lookup returns CDR1 LNHDA and CDR2 SQIVND (reference sequence). V lost 6 bases and J 2 bases, leaving 14 bases between the germline ends. The CDR3 loop spans 15 amino acids. CDR3 nucleotide sequence: TGTGCCAGTAGGACGAGCGGTGGGACCTACAATGAGCAGTTCTTC. It translates to CASRTSGGTYNEQFF. Full variable domain (remainder filled in from reference TRBV19 and TRBJ2-1): DGGITQSPKYLFRKEGQNVTLSCEQNLNHDAMYWYRQDPGQGLRLIYYSQIVNDFQKGDIAEGYSVSREKKESFPLTVTSAQKNPTAFYLCASRTSGGTYNEQFFGPGTRLTVL.

The chain joins TRBV7-8 to TRBJ2-6; unclear D gene. Per germline, CDR1 SGHVS and CDR2 FQNEAQ. This CDR3 has 15 residues. V was trimmed by 10 bases and J by 0 bases, leaving 13 bases between them. The CDR3 sequence: CAIIERDSGANVLTF. In DNA form, the CDR3 reads TGTGCCATCATCGAAAGGGACTCTGGGGCCAACGTCCTGACTTTC.